This TCR beta chain was sequenced during a study of T-cell reconstitution after alpha-beta-depleted transplantation in children. A library of TCRbeta sequences, prepared with unique molecular identifiers, was generated. MiXCR, run by TCRdb on the PCR reads, gives a single entry per CDR3 protein. This table has fewer than 550,000 distinct CDR3 sequences, about an eighth appearing once. Study-level findings and limits: Some patients' high day-60 TCRbeta diversity was attributed to recipient cells surviving conditioning. Fresh T-cell production supplied most of the T-cell counts and diversity seen one year after transplant.

Looked up from germline, CDR1 is MNHEY and CDR2 is SMNVEV (reference sequence). This CDR3 region has 12 residues. The V end was cut by 4 bases, the J end by 3 bases, with 6 bases between. This clonotype was counted at least ten times. Its antigen is unknown. V is TRBV27 and J is TRBJ1-1; D gene uncertain. This receptor was obtained from a female patient between 2 and 15 years old who had a stem cell transplant for aplastic anemia, so the T cells may come from the graft donor. The specimen was PBMCs, mostly from graft donor cells, collected 180 days after TCRalphabeta/CD19-depleted stem cell transplant. The CDR3 region is CASSSGYTEAFF. The CDR3 bases are TGTGCCAGCAGTTCCGGGTACACTGAAGCTTTCTTT.